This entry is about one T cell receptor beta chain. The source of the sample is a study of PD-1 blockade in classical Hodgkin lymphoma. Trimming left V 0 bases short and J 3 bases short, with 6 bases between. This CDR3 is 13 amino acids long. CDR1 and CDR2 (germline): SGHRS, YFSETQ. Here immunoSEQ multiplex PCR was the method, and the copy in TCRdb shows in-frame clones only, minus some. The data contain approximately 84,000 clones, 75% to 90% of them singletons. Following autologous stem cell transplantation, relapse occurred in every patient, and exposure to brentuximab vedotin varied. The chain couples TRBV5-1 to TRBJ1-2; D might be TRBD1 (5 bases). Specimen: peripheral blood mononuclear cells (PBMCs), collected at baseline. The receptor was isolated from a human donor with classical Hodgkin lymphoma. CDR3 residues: CASSLGDDYGYTF. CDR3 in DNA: TGCGCCAGCAGCTTGGGGGACGACTATGGCTACACCTTC.